This T cell receptor beta chain came from a study of CXCR3-negative and CXCR3-positive naive CD8 T cells. Findings and caveats of the study: Hydrophobicity of TRB CDR3s was greater in CXCR3-positive naive cells than in CXCR3-negative naive cells.

Of note for this clonotype: As yet, its antigen is unknown.

All TRB cDNA libraries came from 5' RACE performed with UMI labels. Each CDR3 protein gets one entry in TCRdb, which reprocessed the 5' RACE reads and gives no DNA. The sample shows several thousand distinct CDR3 sequences, and 2% to 2.5% sits with its ten largest clones. Naive CD8+ T cells had a CD45RO-CCR7+CD27+CD95- phenotype. The germline V gene encodes CDR1 MNHEY and CDR2 SVGEGT. This CDR3 region has 13 residues. This rearrangement joins TRBV6-2 or TRBV6-3 to TRBJ2-2; the D gene TCRdb calls, TRBD1, cannot be checked with no DNA. Specimen: naive CXCR3+ CD8+ T cells from blood. Regarding subset: CD45RO-CCR7+CD27+CD95- naive CD8+ T cells expressing CXCR3 (TNR3+). The clonotype originates from a human donor in good health. Some clones in this sample may be carry-over from other donors' samples. The CDR3 loop reads CASSGTDTGELFF.